A single sample gave rise to the 5 T cell receptor beta chains below, sequenced in a study of T cell responses to AZD1222 COVID-19 vaccine. TCRdb's copy holds only in-frame clones and misses some; the assay was immunoSEQ multiplex PCR. The data contain more than 100,000 clones, about nine tenths of them singletons. The sample was peripheral blood, taken on day 0 of AZD1222 vaccination. The receptors originated from an adult in good health.

The chain is built from TRBV24-1 and TRBJ1-2; D gene unclear. The CDR3 is 13 residues long. Trimming took off 2 bases at V and 7 bases at J, with 10 bases between the two ends. Germline V gene sequence: CDR1 KGHDR, CDR2 SFDVKD. CDR3 DNA: TGTGCCACCAGTGATTCCTCAGGTTTTGGCTACACCTTC. It specifies CATSDSSGFGYTF.

The chain employs TRBV2 and TRBJ2-2, with D tentatively TRBD1 (5 bases). The CDR3 is made up of 14 amino acids. The V gene's germline CDR1 is SNHLY and CDR2 FYNNEI. Between the trimmed V and J ends, which lost 6 bases and 0 bases, there was a span of 8 bases. The CDR3 DNA is TGTGCCAGCAGAGGGGCTACGAACACCGGGGAGCTGTTTTTT. It yields the protein CASRGATNTGELFF. Using reference TRBV2 and TRBJ2-2 for the parts outside the CDR3, the full variable domain is EPEVTQTPSHQVTQMGQEVILRCVPISNHLYFYWYRQILGQKVEFLVSFYNNEISEKSEIFDDQFSVERPDGSNFTLKIRSTKLEDSAMYFCASRGATNTGELFFGEGSRLTVL.

The genes are TRBV7-3 and TRBJ2-1; 12 nucleotides match TRBD2. V was clipped by 4 bases and J by 1 base; unmatched bases: 2. The CDR3 contains 16 residues. The V gene's germline CDR1 is SGHTA and CDR2 FQGTGA. The CDR3 DNA reads TGTGCCAGCAGCTCTAGCGGGGGGGCGTCCTACAATGAGCAGTTCTTC. It is translated as CASSSSGGASYNEQFF.

As DNA, the CDR3 is TGTGCCAGCAGCTCCTTCGACTTCTATGGCTACACCTTC. Translating it yields CASSSFDFYGYTF. The chain recombines TRBV11-2 with TRBJ1-2; D not resolved. V gave up 4 bases and J gave up 4 bases, with 10 bases separating them. CDR1 and CDR2 from the germline V gene are SGHAT and FQNNGV. CDR3 length: 13 residues.

V usage is TRBV10-3 and J usage is TRBJ1-2; D remains unclear. CDR3 length: 13 amino acids. CDR1 and CDR2 (germline): ENHRY, SYGVKD. V dropped 4 bases and J dropped 4 bases, with 10 bases sitting between them. The CDR3: CAISGSGIYGYTF. For the CDR3, the DNA is TGTGCCATCAGTGGGTCGGGTATCTATGGCTACACCTTC.